These T cell receptor beta chains were read from a single sample in a study of Tregs in tolerant kidney transplant recipients. Only in-frame clones appear in the TCRdb table, and some are missing; sequencing was by immunoSEQ multiplex PCR. The data show around 74,000 clones, with approximately 98% seen just once and approximately 0.56% held by the top ten. The starting material was CD4+ T cells from blood, obtained before the transplant. These receptors all come from a human donor who received a combined kidney and bone marrow transplant. Both conserved end residues are part of each CDR3. The D gene is left open where the match is weak. Clone size, where shown, is once, few, many, or a class for clones that have expanded.

v_gene: TRBV18
abundance: .
len: 15
j_gene: TRBJ2-3
d_gene: .
CDR3nt: TGTGCCAGCTCACCACCGGGCTCTTCCACAGATACGCAGTATTTT
CDR3aa: CASSPPGSSTDTQYF

v_gene: TRBV6-6
abundance: .
len: 14
j_gene: TRBJ1-2
d_gene: .
CDR3nt: TGTGCCAGCAGCCCGGGGTCTGGGAACTATGGCTACACCTTC
CDR3aa: CASSPGSGNYGYTF

v_gene: TRBV7-3
abundance: .
len: 13
j_gene: TRBJ2-1
d_gene: .
CDR3nt: TGTGCCAGCAGCTTAACGGCGGCTAGAGAGCAGTTCTTC
CDR3aa: CASSLTAAREQFF

v_gene: TRBV5-6
abundance: once
len: 14
j_gene: TRBJ2-3
d_gene: TRBD2
CDR3nt: TGTGCCAGCAGCTTGCTAGCGGGAGTAGATACGCAGTATTTT
CDR3aa: CASSLLAGVDTQYF

v_gene: TRBV7-3
abundance: .
len: 14
j_gene: TRBJ1-2
d_gene: TRBD1
CDR3nt: TGTGCCAGCAGCCAATCGACAGGGGATAATGGCTACACCTTC
CDR3aa: CASSQSTGDNGYTF

v_gene: TRBV7-3
abundance: .
len: 13
j_gene: TRBJ1-5
d_gene: .
CDR3nt: TGTGCCAGCAGCCCCGATTCGGAGCAGCCCCAGCATTTT
CDR3aa: CASSPDSEQPQHF

v_gene: TRBV7-8
abundance: .
len: 18
j_gene: TRBJ2-2
d_gene: .
CDR3nt: TGTGCCAGCAGCCAAGGCCATCAGGGGCGCTCGAACACCGGGGAGCTGTTTTTT
CDR3aa: CASSQGHQGRSNTGELFF

v_gene: TRBV21-1
abundance: .
len: 15
j_gene: TRBJ1-2
d_gene: .
CDR3nt: TGTGCCAGCAGCCTAATCGGAGAAGTTAACTATGGCTACACCTTC
CDR3aa: CASSLIGEVNYGYTF

v_gene: TRBV7-9
abundance: .
len: 15
j_gene: TRBJ2-7
d_gene: TRBD1
CDR3nt: TGTGCCTCTCCTTACTCGGCGGACAGGGGGCACGAGCAGTACTTC
CDR3aa: CASPYSADRGHEQYF

v_gene: TRBV4-3
abundance: few
len: 14
j_gene: TRBJ2-3
d_gene: .
CDR3nt: TGCGCCAGCAGCCAGCTCGGGATCACAGATACGCAGTATTTT
CDR3aa: CASSQLGITDTQYF